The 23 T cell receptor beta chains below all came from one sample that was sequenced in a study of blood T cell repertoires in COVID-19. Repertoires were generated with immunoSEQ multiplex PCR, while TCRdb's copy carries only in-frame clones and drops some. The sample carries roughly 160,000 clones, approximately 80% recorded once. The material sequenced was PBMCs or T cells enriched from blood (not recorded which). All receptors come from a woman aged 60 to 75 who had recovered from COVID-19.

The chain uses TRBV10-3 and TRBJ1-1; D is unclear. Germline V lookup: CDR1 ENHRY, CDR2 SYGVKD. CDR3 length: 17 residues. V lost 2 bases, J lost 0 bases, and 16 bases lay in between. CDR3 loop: CAISEGGLVLMNTEAFF. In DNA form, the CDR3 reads TGTGCCATCAGTGAGGGAGGTCTGGTGTTGATGAACACTGAAGCTTTCTTT.

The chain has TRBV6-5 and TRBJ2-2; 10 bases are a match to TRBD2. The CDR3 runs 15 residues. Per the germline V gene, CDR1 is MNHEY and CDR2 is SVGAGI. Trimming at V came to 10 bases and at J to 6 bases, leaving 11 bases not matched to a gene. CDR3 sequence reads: CATALAGVLSGELFF. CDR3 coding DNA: TGTGCCACCGCTCTAGCGGGAGTGCTCTCCGGGGAGCTGTTTTTT.

This CDR3 reads CASSFGRGGELFF. For the CDR3, the DNA is TGTGCCAGCAGCTTCGGTAGGGGCGGGGAGCTGTTTTTT. The chain has TRBV6-5 and TRBJ2-2; tentatively, D is TRBD1 (5 bases). Trimming shortened V by 6 bases and J by 7 bases, and 12 bases separated the two germline ends. Germline V CDR1 and CDR2: MNHEY, SVGAGI. The CDR3 is 13 amino acids.

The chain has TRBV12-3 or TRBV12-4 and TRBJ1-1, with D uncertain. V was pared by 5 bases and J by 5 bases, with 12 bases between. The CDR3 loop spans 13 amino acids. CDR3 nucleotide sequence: TGTGCCAGCAGTACCGAGGGAGCGACTGAAGCTTTCTTT. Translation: CASSTEGATEAFF.

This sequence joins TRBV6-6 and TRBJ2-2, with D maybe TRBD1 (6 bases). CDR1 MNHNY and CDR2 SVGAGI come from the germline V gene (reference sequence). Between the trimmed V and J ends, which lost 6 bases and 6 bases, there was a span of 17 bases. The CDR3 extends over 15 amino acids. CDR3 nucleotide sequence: TGTGCCAGCAGGTTCTTTTTTACAGGGTCCGGGGAGCTGTTTTTT. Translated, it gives CASRFFFTGSGELFF.

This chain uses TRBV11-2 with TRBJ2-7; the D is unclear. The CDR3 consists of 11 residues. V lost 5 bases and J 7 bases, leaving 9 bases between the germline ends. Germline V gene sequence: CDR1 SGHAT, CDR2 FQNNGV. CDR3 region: CASSAHKEQYF. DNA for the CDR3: TGTGCCAGCAGCGCCCACAAGGAGCAGTACTTC.

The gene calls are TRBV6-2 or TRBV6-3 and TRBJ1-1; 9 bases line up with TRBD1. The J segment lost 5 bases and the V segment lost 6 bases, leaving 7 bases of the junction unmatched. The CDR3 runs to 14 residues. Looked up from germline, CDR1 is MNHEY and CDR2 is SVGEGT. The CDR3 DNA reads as TGTGCCAGCAGCCAACAGGGGGCAGTAACTGAAGCTTTCTTT. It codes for CASSQQGAVTEAFF.

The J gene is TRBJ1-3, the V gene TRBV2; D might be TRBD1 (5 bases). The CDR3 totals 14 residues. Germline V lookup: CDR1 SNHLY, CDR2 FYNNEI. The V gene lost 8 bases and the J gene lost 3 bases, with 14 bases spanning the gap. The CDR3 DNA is TGTGCCAGCTCCAACGGGGGGAGTGGAAACACCATATATTTT. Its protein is CASSNGGSGNTIYF.

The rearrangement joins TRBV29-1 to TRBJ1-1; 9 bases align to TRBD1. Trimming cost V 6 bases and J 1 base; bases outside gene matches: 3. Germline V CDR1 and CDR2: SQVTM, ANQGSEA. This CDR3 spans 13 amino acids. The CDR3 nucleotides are TGCAGCGTCGGGACAGGGCGGAACACTGAAGCTTTCTTT. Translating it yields CSVGTGRNTEAFF.

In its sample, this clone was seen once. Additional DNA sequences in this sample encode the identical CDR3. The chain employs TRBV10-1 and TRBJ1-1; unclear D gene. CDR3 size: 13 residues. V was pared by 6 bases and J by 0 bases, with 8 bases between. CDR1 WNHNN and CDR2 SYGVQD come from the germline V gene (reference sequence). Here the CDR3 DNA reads TGCGCCAGCAGACAGAGTTTGAACACTGAAGCTTTCTTT. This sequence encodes CASRQSLNTEAFF.

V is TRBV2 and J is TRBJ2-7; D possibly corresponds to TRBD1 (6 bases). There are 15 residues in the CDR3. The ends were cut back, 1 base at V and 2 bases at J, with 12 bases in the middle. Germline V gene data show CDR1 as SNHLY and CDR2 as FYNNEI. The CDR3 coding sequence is TGTGCCAGCAGTGAAGGACAGGCCAAAACCTACGAGCAGTACTTC. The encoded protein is CASSEGQAKTYEQYF.

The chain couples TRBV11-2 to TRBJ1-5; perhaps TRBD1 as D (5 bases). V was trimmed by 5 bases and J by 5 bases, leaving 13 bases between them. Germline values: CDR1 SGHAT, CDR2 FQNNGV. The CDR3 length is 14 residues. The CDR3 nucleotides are TGTGCCAGCAGCCTCGATGGGGGGGATCAGCCCCAGCATTTT. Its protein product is CASSLDGGDQPQHF.

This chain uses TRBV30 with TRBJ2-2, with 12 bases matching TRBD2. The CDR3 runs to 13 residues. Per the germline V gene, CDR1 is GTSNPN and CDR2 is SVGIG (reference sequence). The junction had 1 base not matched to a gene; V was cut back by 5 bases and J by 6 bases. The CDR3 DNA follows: TGTGCCTGGCTAGCGGGGGGGTCCGGGGAGCTGTTTTTT. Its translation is CAWLAGGSGELFF.

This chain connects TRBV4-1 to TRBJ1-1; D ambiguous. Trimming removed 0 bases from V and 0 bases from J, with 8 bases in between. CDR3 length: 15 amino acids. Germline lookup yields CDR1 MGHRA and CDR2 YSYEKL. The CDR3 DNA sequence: TGCGCCAGCAGCCAAGATCGGGGTGTGAACACTGAAGCTTTCTTT. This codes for CASSQDRGVNTEAFF.

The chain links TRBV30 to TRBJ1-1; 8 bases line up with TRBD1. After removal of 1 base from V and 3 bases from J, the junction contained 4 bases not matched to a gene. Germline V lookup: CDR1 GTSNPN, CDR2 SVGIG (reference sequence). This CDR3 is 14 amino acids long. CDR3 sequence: CAWSARQGYTEAFF. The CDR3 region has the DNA TGTGCCTGGAGTGCAAGACAGGGGTACACTGAAGCTTTCTTT.

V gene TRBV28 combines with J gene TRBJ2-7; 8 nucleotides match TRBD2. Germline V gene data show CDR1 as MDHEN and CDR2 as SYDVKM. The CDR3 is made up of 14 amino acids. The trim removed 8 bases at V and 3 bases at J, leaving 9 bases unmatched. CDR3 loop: CASGPGGGSYEQYF. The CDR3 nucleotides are TGTGCCAGCGGACCGGGGGGGGGAAGCTACGAGCAGTACTTC.

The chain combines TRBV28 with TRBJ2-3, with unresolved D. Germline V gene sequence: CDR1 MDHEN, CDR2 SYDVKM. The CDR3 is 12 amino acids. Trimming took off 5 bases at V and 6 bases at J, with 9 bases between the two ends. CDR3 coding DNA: TGTGCCAGCAGTGTCGTGTCGGATACGCAGTATTTT. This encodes CASSVVSDTQYF.

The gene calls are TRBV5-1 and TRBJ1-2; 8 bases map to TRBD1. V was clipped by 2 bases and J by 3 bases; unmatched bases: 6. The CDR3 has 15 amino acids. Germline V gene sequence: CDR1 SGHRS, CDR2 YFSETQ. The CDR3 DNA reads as TGCGCCAGCAGCTTATCAGGGGGCGTTGACTATGGCTACACCTTC. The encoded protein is CASSLSGGVDYGYTF.

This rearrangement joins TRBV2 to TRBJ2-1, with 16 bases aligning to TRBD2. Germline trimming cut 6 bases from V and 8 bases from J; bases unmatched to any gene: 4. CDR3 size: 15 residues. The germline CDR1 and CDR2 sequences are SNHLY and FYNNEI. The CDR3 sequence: CASRLGTSGGDEQFF. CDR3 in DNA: TGTGCCAGCAGACTAGGGACTAGCGGGGGGGATGAGCAGTTCTTC.

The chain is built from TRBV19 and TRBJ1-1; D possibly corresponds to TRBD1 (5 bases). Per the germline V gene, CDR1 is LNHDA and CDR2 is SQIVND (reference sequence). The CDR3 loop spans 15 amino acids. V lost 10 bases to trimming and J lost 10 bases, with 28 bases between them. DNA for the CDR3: TGTGCCACCAGAGTAGGTTCGGGGGTCCTCGGAGGAGCTTTCTTT. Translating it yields CATRVGSGVLGGAFF.

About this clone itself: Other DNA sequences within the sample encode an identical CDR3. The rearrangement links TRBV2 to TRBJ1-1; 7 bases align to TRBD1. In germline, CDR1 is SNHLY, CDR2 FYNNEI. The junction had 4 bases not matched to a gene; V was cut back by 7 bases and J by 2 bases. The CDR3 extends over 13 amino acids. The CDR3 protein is CASKRQGNTEAFF. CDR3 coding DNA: TGTGCCAGCAAACGACAGGGTAACACTGAAGCTTTCTTT.

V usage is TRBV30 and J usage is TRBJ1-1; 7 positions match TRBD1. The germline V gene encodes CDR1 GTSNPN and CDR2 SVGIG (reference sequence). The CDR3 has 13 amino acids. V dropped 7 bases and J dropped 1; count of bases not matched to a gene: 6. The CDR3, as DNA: TGTGCCTTCAACGGGGACAGGAACACTGAAGCTTTCTTT. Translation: CAFNGDRNTEAFF.

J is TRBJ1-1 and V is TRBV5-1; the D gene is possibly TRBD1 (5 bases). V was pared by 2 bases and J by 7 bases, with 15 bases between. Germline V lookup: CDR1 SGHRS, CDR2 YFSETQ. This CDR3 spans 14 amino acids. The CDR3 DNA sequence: TGCGCCAGCAGCTTCAGGGCTGGCAACTTTGAAGCTTTCTTT. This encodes CASSFRAGNFEAFF. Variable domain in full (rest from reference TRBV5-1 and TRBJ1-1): KAGVTQTPRYLIKTRGQQVTLSCSPISGHRSVSWYQQTPGQGLQFLFEYFSETQRNKGNFPGRFSGRQFSNSRSEMNVSTLELGDSALYLCASSFRAGNFEAFFGQGTRLTVV.